This T cell receptor beta chain derives from a study of cytomegalovirus exposure and HLA in healthy donors. Study-level background: A subsequent analysis stated that the roughly 130 validation repertoires were run on the same platform as the approximately 610 first-cohort repertoires. Whole-study results and caveats: Specificity of three CMV-associated chains for CMV antigens was verified in vitro. Among TCR beta chains, those listed as cytomegalovirus-associated numbered over 150. Reportedly, diagnosis of cytomegalovirus status by the classifier showed high specificity and sensitivity.

This clone was found a few times. Its target is unknown. Sequencing used immunoSEQ multiplex PCR; TCRdb keeps in-frame clones, though not all of them. This sample has fewer than 200,000 clones; 89% occur once, and the top ten carry around a tenth. Germline V gene lookup returns CDR1 ENHRY and CDR2 SYGVKD. The CDR3 length is 14 residues. Trimming stripped 4 bases from V and 8 bases from J, with 17 bases between. The sequenced material came from PBMCs. This chain links TRBV10-3 with TRBJ1-2; no reliable D call. The receptor was isolated from a woman under 30 in good health and CMV-seropositive. In DNA, the CDR3 is TGTGCCATCAGTGTAGGGAGGAGAAAGGAGGGCTACACCTTC. The encoded protein is CAISVGRRKEGYTF.